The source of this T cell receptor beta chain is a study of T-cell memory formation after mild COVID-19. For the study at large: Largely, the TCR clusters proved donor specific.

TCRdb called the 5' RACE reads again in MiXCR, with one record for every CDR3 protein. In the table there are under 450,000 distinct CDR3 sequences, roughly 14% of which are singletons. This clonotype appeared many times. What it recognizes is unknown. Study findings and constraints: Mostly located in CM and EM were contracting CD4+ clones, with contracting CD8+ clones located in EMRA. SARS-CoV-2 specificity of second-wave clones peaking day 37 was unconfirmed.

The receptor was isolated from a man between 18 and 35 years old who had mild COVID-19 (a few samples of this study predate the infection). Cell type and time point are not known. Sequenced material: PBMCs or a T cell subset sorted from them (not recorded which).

The CDR3 loop reads CASSLRPVDPPQHF. In DNA, the CDR3 is TGTGCCAGCAGTTTGAGGCCGGTCGATCCGCCCCAGCATTTT. The rearrangement joins TRBV12-3 or TRBV12-4 to TRBJ1-5; D is uncertain. The CDR3 has 14 amino acids. Trimming stripped 3 bases from V and 9 bases from J, with 15 bases between.